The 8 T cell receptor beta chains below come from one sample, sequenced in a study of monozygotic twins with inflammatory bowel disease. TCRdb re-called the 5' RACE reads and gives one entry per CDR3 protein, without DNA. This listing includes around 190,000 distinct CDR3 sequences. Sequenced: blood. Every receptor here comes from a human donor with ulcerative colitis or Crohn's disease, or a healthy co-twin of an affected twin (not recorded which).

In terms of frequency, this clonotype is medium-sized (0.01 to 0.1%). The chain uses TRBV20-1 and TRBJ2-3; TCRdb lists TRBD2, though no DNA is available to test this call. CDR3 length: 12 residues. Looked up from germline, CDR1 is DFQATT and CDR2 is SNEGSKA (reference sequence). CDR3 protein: CSAGLSRDTQYF.

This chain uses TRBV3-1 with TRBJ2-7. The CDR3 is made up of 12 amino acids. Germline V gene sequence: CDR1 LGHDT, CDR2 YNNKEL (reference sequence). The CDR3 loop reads CASSQFVYEQYF.

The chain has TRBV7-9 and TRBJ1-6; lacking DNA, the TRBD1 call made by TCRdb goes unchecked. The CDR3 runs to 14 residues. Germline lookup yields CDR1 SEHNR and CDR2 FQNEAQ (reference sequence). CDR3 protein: CASSMDREASPLHF.

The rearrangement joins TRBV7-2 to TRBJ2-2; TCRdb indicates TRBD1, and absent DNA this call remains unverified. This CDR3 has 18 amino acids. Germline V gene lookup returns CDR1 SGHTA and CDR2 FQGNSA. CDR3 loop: CASSLGLWTGTNTGELFF.

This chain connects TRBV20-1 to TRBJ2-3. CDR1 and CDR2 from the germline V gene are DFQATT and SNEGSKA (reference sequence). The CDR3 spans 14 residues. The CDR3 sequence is CSASKDGRTDTQYF.

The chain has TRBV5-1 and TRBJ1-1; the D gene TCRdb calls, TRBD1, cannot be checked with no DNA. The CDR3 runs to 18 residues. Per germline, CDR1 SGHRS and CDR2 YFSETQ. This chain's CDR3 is CASSAGTGASTMNTEAFF.

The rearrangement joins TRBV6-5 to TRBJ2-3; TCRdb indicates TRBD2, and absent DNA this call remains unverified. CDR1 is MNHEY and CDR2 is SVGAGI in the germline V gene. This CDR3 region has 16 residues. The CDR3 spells CASSYRFSGGTDTQYF.

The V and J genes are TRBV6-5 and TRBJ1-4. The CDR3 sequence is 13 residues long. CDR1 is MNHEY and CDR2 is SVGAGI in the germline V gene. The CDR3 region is CASNNGRNEKLFF.